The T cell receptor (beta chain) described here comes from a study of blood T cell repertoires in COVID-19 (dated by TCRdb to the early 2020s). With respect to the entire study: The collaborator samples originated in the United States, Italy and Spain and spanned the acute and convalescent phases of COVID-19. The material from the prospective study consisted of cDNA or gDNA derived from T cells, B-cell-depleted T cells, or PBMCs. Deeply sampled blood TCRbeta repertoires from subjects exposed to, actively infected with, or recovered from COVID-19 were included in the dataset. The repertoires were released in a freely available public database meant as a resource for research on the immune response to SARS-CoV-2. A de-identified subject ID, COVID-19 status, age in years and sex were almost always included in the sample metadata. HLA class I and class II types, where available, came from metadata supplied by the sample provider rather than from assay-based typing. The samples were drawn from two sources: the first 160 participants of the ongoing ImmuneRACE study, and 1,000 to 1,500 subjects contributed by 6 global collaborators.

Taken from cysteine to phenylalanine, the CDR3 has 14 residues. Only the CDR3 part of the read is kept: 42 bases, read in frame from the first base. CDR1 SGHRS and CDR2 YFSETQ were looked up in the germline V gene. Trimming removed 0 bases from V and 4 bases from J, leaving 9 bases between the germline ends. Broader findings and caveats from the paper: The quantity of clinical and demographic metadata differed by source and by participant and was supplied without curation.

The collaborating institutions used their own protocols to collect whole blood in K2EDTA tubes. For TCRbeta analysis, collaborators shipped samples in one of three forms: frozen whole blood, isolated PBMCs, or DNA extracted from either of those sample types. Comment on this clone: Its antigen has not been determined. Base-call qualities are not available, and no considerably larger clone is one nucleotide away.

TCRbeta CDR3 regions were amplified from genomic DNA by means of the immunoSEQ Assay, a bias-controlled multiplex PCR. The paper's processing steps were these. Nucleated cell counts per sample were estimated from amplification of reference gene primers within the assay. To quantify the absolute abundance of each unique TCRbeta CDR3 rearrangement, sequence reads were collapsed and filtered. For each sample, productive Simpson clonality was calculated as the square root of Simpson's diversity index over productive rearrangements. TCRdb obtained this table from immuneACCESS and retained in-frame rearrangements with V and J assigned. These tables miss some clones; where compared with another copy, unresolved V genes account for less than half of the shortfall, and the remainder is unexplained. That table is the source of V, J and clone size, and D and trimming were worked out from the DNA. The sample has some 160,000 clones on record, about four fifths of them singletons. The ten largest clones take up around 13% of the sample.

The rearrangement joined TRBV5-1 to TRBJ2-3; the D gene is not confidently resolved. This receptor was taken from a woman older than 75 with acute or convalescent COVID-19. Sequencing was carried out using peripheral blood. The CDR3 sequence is CASSLDNTPDTQYF. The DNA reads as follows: TGCGCCAGCAGCTTGGACAATACCCCAGATACGCAGTATTTT.